This T cell receptor beta chain was observed in a study of human T cells and chemical hapten exposure. Overall study: On about 2 cm by about 2 cm of upper inner arm skin, sensitization was performed with 2% DPC. Regarding the study as a whole: The immune response of these alopecia patients might not match healthy individuals'.

In the original analysis: The number of TCRs in each sample had a median of approximately 95,000 and spanned roughly 23,224 to 750,000. A single record per CDR3 protein comes from TCRdb applying MiXCR to the RACE reads. These V and J calls originate from TCRdb's pipeline instead of the authors' own analysis. The sample includes some 340,000 distinct CDR3 sequences, around 7% of them seen just once. In its sample, this clonotype was seen a few times. The antigen remains unidentified. CDR1 is SGDLS and CDR2 is YYNGEE in the germline V gene. Trimming pared 4 bases from V and 2 bases from J, leaving 10 bases between. The CDR3 consists of 15 residues. Specified time point: patch test 1, 2 weeks after DPC sensitization. The sample's treatment: therapeutic diphenylcyclopropenone sensitization with weekly scalp DPC.

The clonotype comes from a woman under 30 with alopecia areata. Some clones in this sample may be carry-over from other donors' samples. The input for sequencing was whole blood, taken in connection with sensitization to the hapten diphenylcyclopropenone (DPC). V is TRBV9 and J is TRBJ2-6, with D hard to call. The CDR3 protein is CASSPSYTGANVLTF. CDR3 nucleotide sequence: TGTGCCAGCAGCCCTTCCTACACTGGGGCCAACGTCCTGACTTTC.